The T cell receptor (beta chain) under discussion was sequenced for a study of cytomegalovirus exposure and HLA in healthy donors. Study in general: Out of 180 million or so T cells, an earlier analysis found 117 million unique TCR beta sequences in total. Study-wide findings and caveats: Clonal expansion was found to be greater in HLA-associated TCR beta chains than in equally common others in a later analysis. Altogether, 164 TCR beta chains were recorded as cytomegalovirus-associated. Three chains tied to CMV proved CMV antigen-specific in vitro.

PCR amplification relied on 60 Vbeta primers (plus 13 Jbeta primers). Only in-frame clones appear in the TCRdb table, and some are missing; sequencing was by immunoSEQ multiplex PCR. The table includes more than 150,000 clones, about 83% detected once. V dropped 6 bases and J dropped 8; count of bases not matched to a gene: 8. Germline-derived CDR1 and CDR2 are MNHEY and SVGAGI. The CDR3 runs to 14 residues. This clone was recorded once. Antigen: not known. V and J are TRBV6-5 and TRBJ1-1; 11 bases align to TRBD1. This receptor was taken from a woman aged 25 to 39 in good health and CMV-seropositive. The sequenced sample consisted of PBMCs. The chain's CDR3 is CASSRPDRGLEAFF. The CDR3 DNA reads as TGTGCCAGCAGCCGACCGGACAGGGGGCTGGAAGCTTTCTTT.